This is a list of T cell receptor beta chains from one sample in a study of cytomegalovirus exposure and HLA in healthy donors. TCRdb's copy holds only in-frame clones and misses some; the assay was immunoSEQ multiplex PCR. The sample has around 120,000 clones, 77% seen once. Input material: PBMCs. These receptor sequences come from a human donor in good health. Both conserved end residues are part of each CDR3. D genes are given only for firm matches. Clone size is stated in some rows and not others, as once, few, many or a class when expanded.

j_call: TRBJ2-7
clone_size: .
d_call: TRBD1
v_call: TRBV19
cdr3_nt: TGTGCCAGTAATTTTGGGACAGATTCCTACGAGCAGTACTTC
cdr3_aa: CASNFGTDSYEQYF

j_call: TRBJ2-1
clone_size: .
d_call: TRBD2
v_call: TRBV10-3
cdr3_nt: TGTGCCACCGCGGGAGGCAATGAGCAGTTCTTC
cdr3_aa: CATAGGNEQFF

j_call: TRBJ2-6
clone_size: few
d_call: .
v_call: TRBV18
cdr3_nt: TGTGCCAGCTCACGAGGGGGATCTGGGGCCAACGTCCTGACTTTC
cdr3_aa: CASSRGGSGANVLTF

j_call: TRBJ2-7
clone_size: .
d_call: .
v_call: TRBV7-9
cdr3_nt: TGTGCCAGCAGCTCCGGACAGTCTGTAACCTACGAGCAGTACTTC
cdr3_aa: CASSSGQSVTYEQYF

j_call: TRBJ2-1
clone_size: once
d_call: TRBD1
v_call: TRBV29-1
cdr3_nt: TGCAGCGTTGAAGGACAGGGGTACAATGAGCAGTTCTTC
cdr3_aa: CSVEGQGYNEQFF

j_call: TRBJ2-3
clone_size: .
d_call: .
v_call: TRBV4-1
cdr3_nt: TGCGCCAGCAGCCTACAGGGGGGGACCACAGATACGCAGTATTTT
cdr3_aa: CASSLQGGTTDTQYF

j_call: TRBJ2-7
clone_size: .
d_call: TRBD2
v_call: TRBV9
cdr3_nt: TGTGCCAGCAGTCCTGGACTAGCGGGAGGGGAATTGTACGAGCAGTACTTC
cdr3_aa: CASSPGLAGGELYEQYF

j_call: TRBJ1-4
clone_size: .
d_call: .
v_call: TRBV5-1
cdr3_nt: TGCGCCAGCAGCTTGTCACAGGTTGTTAATGAAAAACTGTTTTTT
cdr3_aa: CASSLSQVVNEKLFF

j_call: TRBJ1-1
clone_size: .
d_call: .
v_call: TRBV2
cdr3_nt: TGTGCCAGCAGACAGGGACCCCTTTCTGAAGCTTTCTTT
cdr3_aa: CASRQGPLSEAFF

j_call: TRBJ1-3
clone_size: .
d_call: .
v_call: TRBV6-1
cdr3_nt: TGTGCCAGCAGTGCGACAGGATCCGCCAGGGCTAGACAGTCCACAACCATATATTTT
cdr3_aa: CASSATGSARARQSTTIYF

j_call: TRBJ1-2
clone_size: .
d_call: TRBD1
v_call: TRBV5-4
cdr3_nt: TGTGCCAGCAGCTTCGGACAGGGACTTACTAACTATGGCTACACCTTC
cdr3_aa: CASSFGQGLTNYGYTF

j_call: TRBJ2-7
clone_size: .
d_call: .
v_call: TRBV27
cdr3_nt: TGTGCCAGCAGAAAGACAGGAACCTACGAGCAGTACTTC
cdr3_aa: CASRKTGTYEQYF

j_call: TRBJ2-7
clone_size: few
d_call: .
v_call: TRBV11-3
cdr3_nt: TGTGCCAGCAGCCGAGACAGGACACCTCAGGGCGAGCAGTACTTC
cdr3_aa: CASSRDRTPQGEQYF

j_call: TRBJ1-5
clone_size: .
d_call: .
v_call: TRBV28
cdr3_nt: TGTGCCAGCAGTCCAGACCGGGTTAGGTCCCAGCATTTT
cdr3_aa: CASSPDRVRSQHF

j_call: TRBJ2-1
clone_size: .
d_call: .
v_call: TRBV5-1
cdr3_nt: TGCGCCAGCAGCTTGGCGACTAGATCCGCGGGGGAGCAGTTCTTC
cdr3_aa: CASSLATRSAGEQFF

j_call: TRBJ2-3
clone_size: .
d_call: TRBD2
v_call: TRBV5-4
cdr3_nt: TGTGCCAGCAGCTTGTGGGGGGGAGATACGCAGTATTTT
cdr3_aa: CASSLWGGDTQYF

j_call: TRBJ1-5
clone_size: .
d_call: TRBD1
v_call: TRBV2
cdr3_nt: TGTGCCAGCAGTCCGACAGGGAATAGCAATCAGCCCCAGCATTTT
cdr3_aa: CASSPTGNSNQPQHF

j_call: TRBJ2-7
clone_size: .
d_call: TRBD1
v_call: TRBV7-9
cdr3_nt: TGTTCCAGCAGCTTTACAGGGGGGACCTACGAGCAGTACTTC
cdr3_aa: CSSSFTGGTYEQYF

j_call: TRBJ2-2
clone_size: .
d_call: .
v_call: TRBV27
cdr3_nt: TGTGCCAGCACCGAAAGCGGGCCGAACACCGGGGAGCTGTTTTTT
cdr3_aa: CASTESGPNTGELFF

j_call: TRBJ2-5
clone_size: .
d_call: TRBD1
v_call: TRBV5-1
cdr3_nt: TGCGCCAGCAGCTTGGCCGGGACAGGGGGCCAAGAGACCCAGTACTTC
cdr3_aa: CASSLAGTGGQETQYF

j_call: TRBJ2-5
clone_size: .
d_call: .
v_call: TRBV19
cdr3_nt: TGTGCCAGTAGTATAGGACTCGGCGGTTCTGGGGAGACCCAGTACTTC
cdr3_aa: CASSIGLGGSGETQYF

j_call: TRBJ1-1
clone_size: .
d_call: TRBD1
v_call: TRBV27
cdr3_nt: TGTGCCAGCAGTTTATCAACAGGGGGGAACACTGAAGCTTTCTTT
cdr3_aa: CASSLSTGGNTEAFF